A selection of T cell receptor beta chains follows, all from one sample in a study of blood T cell repertoires in COVID-19. Method: immunoSEQ multiplex PCR; TCRdb's copy keeps in-frame clones and lacks some. This sample has about 100,000 clones; over 80% occur once, and the top ten carry 1% to 1.5%. Sequenced input: peripheral blood. The receptors stem from a woman aged 30 to 39 with acute or convalescent COVID-19. The CDR3 runs from the conserved cysteine through the conserved F or W. A D gene is named only where the DNA matches it firmly. Only some rows state a clone size, as once, few, many or a class for expanded clones.

J gene,clone size,V gene,D gene,CDR3 DNA,CDR3 protein
TRBJ2-2,-,TRBV7-9,-,TGTGCCAGCAGCTTAGCCTCGACCGGGGAGCTGTTTTTT,CASSLASTGELFF
TRBJ2-3,-,TRBV6-5,-,TGTGCCAGCAGTTACACAGCTAGCACAGATACGCAGTATTTT,CASSYTASTDTQYF
TRBJ1-2,-,TRBV2,-,TGTGCCAGCAGGGATCCGGGGGTCAACTATGGCTACACCTTC,CASRDPGVNYGYTF
TRBJ1-5,-,TRBV19,-,TGTGCCTCCCAGGGAGGGTTAGGTTATCAGCCCCAGCATTTT,CASQGGLGYQPQHF
TRBJ2-1,few,TRBV5-6,TRBD2,TGTGCCAGCAGCTTGTTGGGACTAGCGGGAGGTAATGAGCAGTTCTTC,CASSLLGLAGGNEQFF
TRBJ1-1,-,TRBV15,-,TGTGCCACCAGCAGGCGCTGGATCCCAGAGGACACTGAAGCTTTCTTT,CATSRRWIPEDTEAFF
TRBJ1-1,-,TRBV3-1/TRBV3-2,-,TGTGCCAGCAGCCAAAACAGGGAGAGGAACACTGAAGCTTTCTTT,CASSQNRERNTEAFF
TRBJ1-6,-,TRBV28,-,TGTGCCAGCAGTTTCCAACTGGGCAGGGAAAATGGCTCACCCCTCCACTTT,CASSFQLGRENGSPLHF
TRBJ1-2,-,TRBV7-9,TRBD1,TGTGCCAGCAGCGTGGGGACAGACTTTAACTATGGCTACACCTTC,CASSVGTDFNYGYTF
TRBJ1-5,-,TRBV27,TRBD1,TGTGCCAGCAGTCCCCCCTCCCAAGGGACAGGGGGGAATCAGCCCCAGCATTTT,CASSPPSQGTGGNQPQHF
TRBJ2-3,-,TRBV11-3,-,TGTGCCAGCAGCCAGGGTACAGATACGCAGTATTTT,CASSQGTDTQYF
TRBJ1-6,-,TRBV12-5,-,TGTGCTAGTGGGACGGGACACCCAAATTCACCCCTCCACTTT,CASGTGHPNSPLHF
TRBJ1-2,-,TRBV18,TRBD1,TGTGCCAGCTCACCGGGTCAGGGGGTCCTCTATGGCTACACCTTC,CASSPGQGVLYGYTF
TRBJ2-3,-,TRBV7-2,-,TGTGCCAGCAGCCTCTATGGCACAGATACGCAGTATTTT,CASSLYGTDTQYF
TRBJ1-6,-,TRBV5-4,-,TGTGCCAGCAGCTTGGATGGGCTCGGCAGGGATAATTCACCCCTCCACTTT,CASSLDGLGRDNSPLHF
TRBJ2-2,-,TRBV5-1,TRBD2,TGCGCCAGCAGCTTGGATCCGGGACTAGCCCCCGGGGAGCTGTTTTTT,CASSLDPGLAPGELFF
TRBJ2-7,-,TRBV11-3,TRBD2,TGTGCCAGCAGCCAGACGACACAGATAGCGGGGCCACCATACGAGCAGTACTTC,CASSQTTQIAGPPYEQYF
TRBJ1-5,-,TRBV5-6,-,TGTGCCAGCAACTCCTTTACCAGGGTTGGGAATCAGCCCCAGCATTTT,CASNSFTRVGNQPQHF
TRBJ2-1,-,TRBV11-2,TRBD2,TGTGCCAGCAGCTTAAATAGCGGGTTGTCCTACAATGAGCAGTTCTTC,CASSLNSGLSYNEQFF
TRBJ1-5,-,TRBV5-5,TRBD1,TGTGCCAGCAGCTTGTTCGAGACAGGGGTACAGCCCCAGCATTTT,CASSLFETGVQPQHF
TRBJ1-5,once,TRBV19,-,TGTGCCAGTAGTACCGACAGAGGTCAGCCCCAGCATTTT,CASSTDRGQPQHF
TRBJ2-3,-,TRBV7-9,TRBD1,TGTGCCAGCAGCTTGAGGGGTTTGACAGGGGGGAAAGATACGCAGTATTTT,CASSLRGLTGGKDTQYF
TRBJ2-1,-,TRBV5-1,-,TGCGCCAGCAGCTTGGACGTCGGGGTAGCCAATGAGCAGTTCTTC,CASSLDVGVANEQFF
TRBJ1-1,-,TRBV12-3/TRBV12-4,-,TGTGCCACTGGGGACTCAGAATCTTTCTTT,CATGDSESFF
TRBJ2-3,-,TRBV5-4,TRBD2,TGTGCCAGCAGCTTGGGGTTAGCGGGGGCGTCAGATACGCAGTATTTT,CASSLGLAGASDTQYF
TRBJ2-2,-,TRBV28,TRBD2,TGTGCCAGCAGCCCCCCGGCTAGCGGGAACACCGGGGAGCTGTTTTTT,CASSPPASGNTGELFF
TRBJ1-2,-,TRBV28,-,TGTGCCAGCAGCAGGGCCCGCTATGGCTACACCTTC,CASSRARYGYTF
TRBJ1-2,-,TRBV6-2/TRBV6-3,-,TGTGCCAGCAGTTTACGGGACTATGGCTACACCTTC,CASSLRDYGYTF
TRBJ1-2,-,TRBV29-1,TRBD1,TGCAGCCCAACCCCAGGGGGCCGTTATGGCTACACCTTC,CSPTPGGRYGYTF
TRBJ1-4,-,TRBV5-1,-,TGCGCCAGCGGCGGGGGTGGGGATGAAAAACTGTTTTTT,CASGGGGDEKLFF
TRBJ1-1,-,TRBV4-3,-,TGCGCCAGCAGCCAAGAACTCCGGAACACTGAAGCTTTCTTT,CASSQELRNTEAFF